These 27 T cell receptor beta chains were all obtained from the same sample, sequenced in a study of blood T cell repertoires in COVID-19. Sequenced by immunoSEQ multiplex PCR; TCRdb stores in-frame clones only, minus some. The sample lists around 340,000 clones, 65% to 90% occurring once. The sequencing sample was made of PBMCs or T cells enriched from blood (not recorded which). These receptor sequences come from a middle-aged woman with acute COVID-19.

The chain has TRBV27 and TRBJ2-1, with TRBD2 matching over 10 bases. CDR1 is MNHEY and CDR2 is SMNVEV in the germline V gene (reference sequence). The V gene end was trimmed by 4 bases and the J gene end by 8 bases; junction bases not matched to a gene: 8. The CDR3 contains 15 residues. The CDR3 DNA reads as TGTGCCAGCAGTTCCTCTAGCGGGAGCTTCCATGAGCAGTTCTTC. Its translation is CASSSSSGSFHEQFF.

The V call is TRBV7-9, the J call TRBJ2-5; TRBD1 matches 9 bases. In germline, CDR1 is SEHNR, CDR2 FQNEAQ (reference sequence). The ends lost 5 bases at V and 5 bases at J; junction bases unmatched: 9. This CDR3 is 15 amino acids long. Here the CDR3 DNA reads TGTGCCAGCAGCCTAGGGGACAGGGCAGGGGAGACCCAGTACTTC. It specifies CASSLGDRAGETQYF. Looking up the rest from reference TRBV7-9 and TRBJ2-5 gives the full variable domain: DTGVSQNPRHKITKRGQNVTFRCDPISEHNRLYWYRQTLGQGPEFLTYFQNEAQLEKSRLLSDRFSAERPKGSFSTLEIQRTEQGDSAMYLCASSLGDRAGETQYFGPGTRLLVL.

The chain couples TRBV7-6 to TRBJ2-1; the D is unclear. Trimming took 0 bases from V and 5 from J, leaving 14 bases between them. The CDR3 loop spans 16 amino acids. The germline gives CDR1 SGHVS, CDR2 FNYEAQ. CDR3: CASSLAPWQANNEQFF. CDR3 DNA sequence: TGTGCCAGCAGCTTAGCGCCGTGGCAGGCGAACAATGAGCAGTTCTTC.

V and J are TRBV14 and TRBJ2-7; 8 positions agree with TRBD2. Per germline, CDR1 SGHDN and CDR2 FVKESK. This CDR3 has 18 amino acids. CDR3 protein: CAVTSDSLGGTSSYEQYF. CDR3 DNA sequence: TGTGCAGTCACTTCGGACTCCCTGGGGGGGACTAGCTCCTACGAGCAGTACTTC.

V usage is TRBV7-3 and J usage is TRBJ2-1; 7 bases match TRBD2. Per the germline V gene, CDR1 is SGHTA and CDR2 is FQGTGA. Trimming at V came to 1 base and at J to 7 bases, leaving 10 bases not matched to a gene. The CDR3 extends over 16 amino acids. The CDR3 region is CASSLNGGGVDNEQFF. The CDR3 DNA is TGTGCCAGCAGCTTAAATGGCGGGGGTGTAGATAATGAGCAGTTCTTC.

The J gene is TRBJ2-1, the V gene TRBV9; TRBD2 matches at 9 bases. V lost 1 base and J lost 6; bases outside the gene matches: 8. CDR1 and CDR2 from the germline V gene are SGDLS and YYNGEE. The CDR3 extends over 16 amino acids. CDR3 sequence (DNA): TGTGCCAGCAGCGTATTGGGCGGGGGGGCCCCCAATGAGCAGTTCTTC. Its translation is CASSVLGGGAPNEQFF.

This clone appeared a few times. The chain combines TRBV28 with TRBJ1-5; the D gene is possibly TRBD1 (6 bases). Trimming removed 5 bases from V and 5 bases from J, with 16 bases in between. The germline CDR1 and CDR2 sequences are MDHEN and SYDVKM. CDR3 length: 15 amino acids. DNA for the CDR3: TGTGCCAGCAGTCGAACGGGGGGCTTAGATCAGCCCCAGCATTTT. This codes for CASSRTGGLDQPQHF.

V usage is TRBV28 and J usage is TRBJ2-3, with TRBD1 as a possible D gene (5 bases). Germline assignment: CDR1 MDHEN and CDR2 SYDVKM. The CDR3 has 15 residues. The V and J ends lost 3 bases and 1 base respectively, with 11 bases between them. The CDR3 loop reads CASSFQGRGTDTQYF. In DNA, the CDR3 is TGTGCCAGCAGTTTCCAGGGTAGAGGCACAGATACGCAGTATTTT. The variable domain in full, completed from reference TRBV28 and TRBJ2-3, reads DVKVTQSSRYLVKRTGEKVFLECVQDMDHENMFWYRQDPGLGLRLIYFSYDVKMKEKGDIPEGYSVSREKKERFSLILESASTNQTSMYLCASSFQGRGTDTQYFGPGTRLTVL.

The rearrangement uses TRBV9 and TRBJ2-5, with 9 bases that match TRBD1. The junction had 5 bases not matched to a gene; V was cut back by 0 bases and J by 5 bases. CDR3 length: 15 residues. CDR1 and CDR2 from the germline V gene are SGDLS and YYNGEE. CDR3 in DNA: TGTGCCAGCAGCGTAGAAACAGGGGGCATGGAGACCCAGTACTTC. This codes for CASSVETGGMETQYF.

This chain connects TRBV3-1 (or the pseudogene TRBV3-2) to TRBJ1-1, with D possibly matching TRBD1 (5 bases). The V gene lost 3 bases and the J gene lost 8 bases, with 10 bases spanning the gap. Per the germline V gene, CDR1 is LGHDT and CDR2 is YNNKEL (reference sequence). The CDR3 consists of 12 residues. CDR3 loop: CASSQGGGEAFF. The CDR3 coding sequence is TGTGCCAGCAGCCAGGGGGGGGGAGAAGCTTTCTTT.

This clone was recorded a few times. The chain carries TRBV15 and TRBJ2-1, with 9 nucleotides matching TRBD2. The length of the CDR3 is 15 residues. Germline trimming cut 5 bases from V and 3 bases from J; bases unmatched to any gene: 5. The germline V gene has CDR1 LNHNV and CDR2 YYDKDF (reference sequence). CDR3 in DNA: TGTGCCACCAGCGTTCTAGCGGGACTCTACAATGAGCAGTTCTTC. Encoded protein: CATSVLAGLYNEQFF. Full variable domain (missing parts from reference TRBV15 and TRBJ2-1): DAMVIQNPRYQVTQFGKPVTLSCSQTLNHNVMYWYQQKSSQAPKLLFHYYDKDFNNEADTPDNFQSRRPNTSFCFLDIRSPGLGDTAMYLCATSVLAGLYNEQFFGPGTRLTVL.

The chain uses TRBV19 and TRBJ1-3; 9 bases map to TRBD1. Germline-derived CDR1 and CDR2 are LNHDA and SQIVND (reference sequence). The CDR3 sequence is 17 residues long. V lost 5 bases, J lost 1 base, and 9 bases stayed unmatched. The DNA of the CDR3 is TGTGCCAGTAGTCAGCGGGACAGGGCTTTGTCTGGAAACACCATATATTTT. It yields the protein CASSQRDRALSGNTIYF. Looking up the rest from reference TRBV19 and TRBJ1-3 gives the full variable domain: DGGITQSPKYLFRKEGQNVTLSCEQNLNHDAMYWYRQDPGQGLRLIYYSQIVNDFQKGDIAEGYSVSREKKESFPLTVTSAQKNPTAFYLCASSQRDRALSGNTIYFGEGSWLTVV.

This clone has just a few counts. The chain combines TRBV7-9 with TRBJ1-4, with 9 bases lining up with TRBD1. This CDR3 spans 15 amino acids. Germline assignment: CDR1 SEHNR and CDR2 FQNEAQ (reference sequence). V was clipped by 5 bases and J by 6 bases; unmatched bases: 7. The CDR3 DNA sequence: TGTGCCAGCAGCCCAGTGGGGACAGGGCATGAAAAACTGTTTTTT. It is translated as CASSPVGTGHEKLFF.

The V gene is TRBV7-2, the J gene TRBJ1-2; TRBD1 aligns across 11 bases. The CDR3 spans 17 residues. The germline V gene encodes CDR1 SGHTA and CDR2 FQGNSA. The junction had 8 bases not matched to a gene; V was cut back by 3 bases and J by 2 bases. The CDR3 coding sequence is TGTGCCAGCAGCTTGGCCGGGACAGGGGGATCGAACTATGGCTACACCTTC. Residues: CASSLAGTGGSNYGYTF.

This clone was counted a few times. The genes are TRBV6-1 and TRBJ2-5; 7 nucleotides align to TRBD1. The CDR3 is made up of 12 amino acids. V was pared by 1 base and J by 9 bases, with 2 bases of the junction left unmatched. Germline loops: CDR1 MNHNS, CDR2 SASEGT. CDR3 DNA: TGTGCCAGCAGTGAAGGGGGGACAGCCCAGTACTTC. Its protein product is CASSEGGTAQYF.

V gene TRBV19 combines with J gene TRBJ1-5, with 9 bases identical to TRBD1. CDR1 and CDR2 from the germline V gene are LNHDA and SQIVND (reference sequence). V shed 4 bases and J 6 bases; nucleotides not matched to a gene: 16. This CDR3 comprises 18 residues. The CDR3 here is CASSTPETWTGVGQPQHF. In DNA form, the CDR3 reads TGTGCCAGTAGTACCCCCGAAACGTGGACAGGGGTCGGTCAGCCCCAGCATTTT.

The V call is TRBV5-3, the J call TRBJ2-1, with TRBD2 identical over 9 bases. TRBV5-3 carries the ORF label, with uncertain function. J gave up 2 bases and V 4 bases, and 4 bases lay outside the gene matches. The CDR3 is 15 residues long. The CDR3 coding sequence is TGTGCCAGAAGCCTACTAGCGGGCCCCTACAATGAGCAGTTCTTC. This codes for CARSLLAGPYNEQFF.

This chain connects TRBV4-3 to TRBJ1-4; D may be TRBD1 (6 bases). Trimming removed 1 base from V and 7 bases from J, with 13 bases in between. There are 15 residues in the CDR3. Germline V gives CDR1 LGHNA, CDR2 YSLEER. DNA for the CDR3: TGCGCCAGCAGCCAAGCCTGGGGAGGGGGTGAAAAACTGTTTTTT. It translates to CASSQAWGGGEKLFF.

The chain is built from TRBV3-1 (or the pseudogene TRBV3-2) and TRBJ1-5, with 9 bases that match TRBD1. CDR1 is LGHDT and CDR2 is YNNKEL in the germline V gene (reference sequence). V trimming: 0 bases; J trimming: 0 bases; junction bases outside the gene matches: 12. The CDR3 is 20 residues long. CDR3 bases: TGTGCCAGCAGCCAAGACCTCCGGGACAGGGCCCCGTATAGCAATCAGCCCCAGCATTTT. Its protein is CASSQDLRDRAPYSNQPQHF.

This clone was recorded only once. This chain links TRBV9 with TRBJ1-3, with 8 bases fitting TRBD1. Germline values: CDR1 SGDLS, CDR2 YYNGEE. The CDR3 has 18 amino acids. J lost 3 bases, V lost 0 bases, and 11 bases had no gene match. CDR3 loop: CASSVATKDRVLGNTIYF. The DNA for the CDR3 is TGTGCCAGCAGCGTAGCTACGAAGGACAGGGTACTTGGAAACACCATATATTTT.

The CDR3 here is CASSSDRDNQPQHF. The CDR3 DNA is TGTGCCAGCAGCTCCGACAGGGACAATCAGCCCCAGCATTTT. V gene TRBV5-6 combines with J gene TRBJ1-5, with 7 bases that match TRBD1. The J segment lost 3 bases and the V segment lost 3 bases, leaving 3 bases of the junction unmatched. Germline values: CDR1 SGHDT, CDR2 YYEEEE. The CDR3 contains 14 residues.

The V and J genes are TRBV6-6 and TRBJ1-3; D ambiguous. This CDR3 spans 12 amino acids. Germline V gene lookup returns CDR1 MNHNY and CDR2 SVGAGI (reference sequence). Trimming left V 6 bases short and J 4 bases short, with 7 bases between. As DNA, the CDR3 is TGTGCCAGCAGAGACGGGGGAAACACCATATATTTT. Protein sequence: CASRDGGNTIYF.

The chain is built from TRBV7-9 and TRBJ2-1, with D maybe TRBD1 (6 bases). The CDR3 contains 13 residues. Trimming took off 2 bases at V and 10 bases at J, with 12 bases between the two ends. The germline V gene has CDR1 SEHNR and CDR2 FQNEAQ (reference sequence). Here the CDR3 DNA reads TGTGCCAGCAGCTTAAACTACGGGACAGAGCAGTTCTTC. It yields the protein CASSLNYGTEQFF.

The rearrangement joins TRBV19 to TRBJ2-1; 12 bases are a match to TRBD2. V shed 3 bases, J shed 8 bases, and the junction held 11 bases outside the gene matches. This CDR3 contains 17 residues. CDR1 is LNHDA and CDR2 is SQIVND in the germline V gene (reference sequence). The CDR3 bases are TGTGCCAGTAGTATTCGTATTCGGCTAGCGGGGGGGGATGAGCAGTTCTTC. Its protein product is CASSIRIRLAGGDEQFF.

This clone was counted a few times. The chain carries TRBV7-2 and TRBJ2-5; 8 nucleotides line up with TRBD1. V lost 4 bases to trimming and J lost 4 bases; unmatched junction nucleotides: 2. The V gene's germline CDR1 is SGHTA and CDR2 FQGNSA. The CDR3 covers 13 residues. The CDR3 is CASSSGTGETQYF. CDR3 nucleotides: TGTGCCAGCAGCTCCGGGACAGGAGAGACCCAGTACTTC.

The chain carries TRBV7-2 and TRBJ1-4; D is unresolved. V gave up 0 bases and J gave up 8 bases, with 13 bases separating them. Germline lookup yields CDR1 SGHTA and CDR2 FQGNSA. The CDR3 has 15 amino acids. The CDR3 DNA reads TGTGCCAGCAGCTTAGCAAGTTACCCAGGCGAAAAACTGTTTTTT. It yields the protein CASSLASYPGEKLFF.

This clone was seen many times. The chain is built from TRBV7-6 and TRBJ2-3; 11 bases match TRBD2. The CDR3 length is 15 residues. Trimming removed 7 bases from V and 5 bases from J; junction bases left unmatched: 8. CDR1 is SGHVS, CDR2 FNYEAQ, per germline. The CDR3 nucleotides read TGTGCCAGCAATACTCTAGCGGGAGGTTTAGATACGCAGTATTTT. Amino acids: CASNTLAGGLDTQYF.